The present entry profiles one T cell receptor (beta chain) with its context. The germline gives CDR1 MNHEY, CDR2 SMNVEV (reference sequence). The length of the CDR3 is 15 residues. V gave up 5 bases and J gave up 0 bases, with 14 bases separating them. The data were taken from a study of shared clonotypes between healthy human individuals. About the research overall: Each donor contributed plates that comprised three CD4 naive, three CD4 memory, two CD8 naive and one CD8 memory.

Data came from immunoSEQ multiplex PCR; TCRdb stores just in-frame clones and leaves some out. The sample gives about 2.3 million clones, 80% to 95% of which show up once; about 0.36% is in the top ten. Donors comprised healthy HIV-negative adults lacking recent acute infections or vaccinations. The chain carries TRBV27 and TRBJ2-7, with a tentative D call TRBD1 (7 bases). The sample taken for sequencing was naive CD4+ T cells from PBMCs. Stated subset: CD45RA+ positively selected. The clonotype originates from a man aged 18 to 29 in good health. Some clones in this sample may be carry-over from other donors' samples. CDR3 sequence (DNA): TGTGCCAGCAGTATTCGACAGGGACTCTCCTACGAGCAGTACTTC. Protein product: CASSIRQGLSYEQYF.